This T cell receptor beta chain was documented in a study of memory CD4+ T cells and cytomegalovirus serostatus. About the research overall: Donors were healthy Belgian adults, about ten CMV seropositive and around 24 seronegative.

Single viable CD3+CD4+CD8-CD45RO+ cells were sorted as the memory CD4+ T cells. CD4+ T cells were isolated by positive magnetic selection. Study results and limitations: Median bootstrapped AUC for CMV status was about 0.95 originally, about 0.9 US-trained.

This table comes from immunoSEQ multiplex PCR, and its TCRdb copy is limited to in-frame clones, with some not included. This sample has around 62,000 clones, with about 76% found just once. Regarding this clone: The antigen is unknown.

V dropped 3 bases and J dropped 4; count of bases not matched to a gene: 7. The CDR3 sequence is 15 residues long. CDR1 and CDR2 from the germline V gene are SGHTA and FQGNSA. Input material: memory CD4+ T cells from blood. The TCR comes from an adult in good health and CMV-seropositive. The chain couples TRBV7-2 to TRBJ2-5; the match to TRBD2 covers 8 bases. The DNA of the CDR3 is TGTGCCAGCAGCTTGGACGGGAGGGCCGTAGAGACCCAGTACTTC. Translated, it gives CASSLDGRAVETQYF.